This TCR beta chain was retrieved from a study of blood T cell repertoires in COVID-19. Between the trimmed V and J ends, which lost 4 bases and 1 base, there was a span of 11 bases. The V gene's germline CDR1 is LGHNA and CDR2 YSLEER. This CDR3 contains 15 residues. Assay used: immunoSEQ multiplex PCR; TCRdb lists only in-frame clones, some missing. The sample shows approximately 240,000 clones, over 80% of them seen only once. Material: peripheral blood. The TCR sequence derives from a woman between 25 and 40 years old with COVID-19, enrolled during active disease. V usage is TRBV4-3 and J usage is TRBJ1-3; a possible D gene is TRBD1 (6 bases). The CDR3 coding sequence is TGCGCCAGCAGCCTCCAACAGGGATCTGGAAACACCATATATTTT. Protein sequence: CASSLQQGSGNTIYF.